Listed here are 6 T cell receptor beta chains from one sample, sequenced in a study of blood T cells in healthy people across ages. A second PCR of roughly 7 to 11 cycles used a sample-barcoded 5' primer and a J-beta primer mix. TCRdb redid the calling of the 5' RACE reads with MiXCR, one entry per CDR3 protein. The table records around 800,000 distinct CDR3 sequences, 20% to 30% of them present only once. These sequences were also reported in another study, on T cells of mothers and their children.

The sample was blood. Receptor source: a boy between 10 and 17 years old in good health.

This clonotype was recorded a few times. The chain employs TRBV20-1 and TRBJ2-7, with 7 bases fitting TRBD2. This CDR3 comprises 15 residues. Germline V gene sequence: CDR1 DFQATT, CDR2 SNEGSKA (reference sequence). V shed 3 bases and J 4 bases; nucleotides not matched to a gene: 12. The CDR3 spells CSARDPAGVAYEQYF. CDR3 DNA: TGCAGTGCTAGGGATCCTGCGGGGGTTGCTTACGAGCAGTACTTC.

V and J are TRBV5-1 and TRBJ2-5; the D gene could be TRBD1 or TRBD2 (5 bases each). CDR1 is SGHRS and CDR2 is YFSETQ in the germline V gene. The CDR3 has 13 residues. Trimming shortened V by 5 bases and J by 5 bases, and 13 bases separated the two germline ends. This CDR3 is CASSRGRDETQYF. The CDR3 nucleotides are TGCGCCAGCAGTCGGGGCAGGGACGAGACCCAGTACTTC.

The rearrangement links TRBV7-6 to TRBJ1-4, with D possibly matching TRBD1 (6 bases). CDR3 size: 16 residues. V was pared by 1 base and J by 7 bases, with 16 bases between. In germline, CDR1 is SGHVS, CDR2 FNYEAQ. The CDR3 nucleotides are TGTGCCAGCAGCTTAGGGACGGGGGCGAGGGGTGAAAAACTGTTTTTT. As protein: CASSLGTGARGEKLFF. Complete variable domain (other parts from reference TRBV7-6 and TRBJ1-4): GAGVSQSPRYKVTKRGQDVALRCDPISGHVSLYWYRQALGQGPEFLTYFNYEAQQDKSGLPNDRFSAERPEGSISTLTIQRTEQRDSAMYRCASSLGTGARGEKLFFGSGTQLSVL.

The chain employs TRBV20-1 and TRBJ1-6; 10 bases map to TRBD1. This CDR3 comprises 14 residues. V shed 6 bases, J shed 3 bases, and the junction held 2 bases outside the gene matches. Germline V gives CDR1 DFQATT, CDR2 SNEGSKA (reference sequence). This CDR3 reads CSARTGGYNSPLHF. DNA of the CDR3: TGCAGTGCCAGGACAGGGGGCTATAATTCACCCCTCCACTTT.

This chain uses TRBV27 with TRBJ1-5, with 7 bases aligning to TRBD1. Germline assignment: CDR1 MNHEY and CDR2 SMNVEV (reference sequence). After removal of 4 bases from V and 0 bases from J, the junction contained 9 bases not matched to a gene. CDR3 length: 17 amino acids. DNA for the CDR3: TGTGCCAGCAGTTCGGGACAGCTCCCTTATAGCAATCAGCCCCAGCATTTT. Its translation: CASSSGQLPYSNQPQHF.

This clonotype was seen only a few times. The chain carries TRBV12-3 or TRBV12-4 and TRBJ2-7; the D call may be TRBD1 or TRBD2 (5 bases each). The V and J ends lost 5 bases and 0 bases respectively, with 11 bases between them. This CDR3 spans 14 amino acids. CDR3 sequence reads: CASSQHGGSYEQYF. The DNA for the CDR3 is TGTGCCAGCAGTCAACATGGGGGCTCCTACGAGCAGTACTTC.